One and the same sample provided the 14 T cell receptor beta chains below, sequenced in a study of cytomegalovirus exposure and HLA in healthy donors. PCR was performed using 60 Vbeta and 13 Jbeta primers. Profiled with immunoSEQ multiplex PCR; TCRdb holds only in-frame clones, not every one. The sample holds roughly 140,000 clones; more than 65% are singletons and the top ten take approximately 5.5%. The source material was PBMCs. These receptors all come from a man aged 25 to 40 in good health and CMV-seropositive.

The table lists this clone with a count of one. The V gene is TRBV11-2, the J gene TRBJ2-2; D uncertain. Looked up from germline, CDR1 is SGHAT and CDR2 is FQNNGV. Trimming shortened V by 3 bases and J by 7 bases, and 9 bases separated the two germline ends. The CDR3 runs to 13 residues. CDR3 nucleotide sequence: TGTGCCAGCAGCTTCAGGCTGTTCGGGGAGCTGTTTTTT. It specifies CASSFRLFGELFF.

This sequence joins TRBV18 and TRBJ2-3, with D perhaps matching TRBD2 (6 bases). V was pared by 3 bases and J by 0 bases, with 13 bases between. The germline gives CDR1 KGHSH, CDR2 LQKENI. The length of the CDR3 is 16 residues. The CDR3 nucleotides are TGTGCCAGCTCACCCCCTCGGGGGAAGAGCACAGATACGCAGTATTTT. Protein sequence: CASSPPRGKSTDTQYF. The full variable domain, completed using reference TRBV18 and TRBJ2-3, is NAGVMQNPRHLVRRRGQEARLRCSPMKGHSHVYWYRQLPEEGLKFMVYLQKENIIDESGMPKERFSAEFPKEGPSILRIQQVVRGDSAAYFCASSPPRGKSTDTQYFGPGTRLTVL.

The chain is built from TRBV9 and TRBJ1-1; D unclear. V was trimmed by 0 bases and J by 1 base, leaving 10 bases between them. Germline loops: CDR1 SGDLS, CDR2 YYNGEE. CDR3 length: 15 amino acids. DNA of the CDR3: TGTGCCAGCAGCGTAGCTCCCGGGTCGAACACTGAAGCTTTCTTT. It encodes CASSVAPGSNTEAFF.

The table lists this clone with a count of one. The chain carries TRBV6-1 and TRBJ2-7; 10 bases match TRBD1. Germline-derived CDR1 and CDR2 are MNHNS and SASEGT. The CDR3 is made up of 15 amino acids. V shed 6 bases and J 3 bases; nucleotides not matched to a gene: 8. The CDR3 coding sequence is TGTGCCAGCAGCGAGGTGACAGGGGGCGGCTACGAGCAGTACTTC. It yields the protein CASSEVTGGGYEQYF.

V gene TRBV15 combines with J gene TRBJ2-7, with D perhaps matching TRBD1 (6 bases). The germline CDR1 and CDR2 sequences are LNHNV and YYDKDF (reference sequence). V was trimmed by 6 bases and J by 2 bases, leaving 20 bases between them. The CDR3 runs 16 residues. In DNA form, the CDR3 reads TGTGCCACCAGTGAGGGGGTCGGGGTATCGCCCTACGAGCAGTACTTC. Translated, it gives CATSEGVGVSPYEQYF.

The CDR3 DNA follows: TGTGCCAGCAGTTTAACCGGCGAGCAGTACTTC. Translation: CASSLTGEQYF. This chain joins TRBV28 and TRBJ2-7; D unclear. The germline V and J ends were trimmed by 2 bases and 6 bases, with 5 bases remaining between them. This CDR3 spans 11 amino acids. Germline loops: CDR1 MDHEN, CDR2 SYDVKM.

The V call is TRBV15, the J call TRBJ2-1; TRBD2 matches at 11 bases. Germline V gene sequence: CDR1 LNHNV, CDR2 YYDKDF (reference sequence). With V trimmed by 0 bases and J by 3 bases, 13 bases remained unmatched. The CDR3 spans 20 residues. The CDR3, as DNA: TGTGCCACCAGCAGAGATCTCCTAACTAGCGGGAGATCTTTCTACAATGAGCAGTTCTTC. Translation gives CATSRDLLTSGRSFYNEQFF.

This clone was seen more than once but under ten times. V and J are TRBV6-4 and TRBJ2-3; TRBD2 aligns across 7 bases. J lost 0 bases, V lost 2 bases, and 2 bases had no gene match. CDR1 and CDR2 from the germline V gene are MRHNA and SNTAGT. The CDR3 is made up of 15 amino acids. CDR3 bases: TGTGCCAGCAGTGACACTAGCGAGAGCACAGATACGCAGTATTTT. This translates into CASSDTSESTDTQYF.

As concerns this clone: The sample has other DNA sequences that encode this CDR3 too. The rearrangement joins TRBV30 to TRBJ1-2; the D gene is possibly TRBD1 (5 bases). The CDR3 is 12 residues long. Trimming removed 0 bases at V and 4 bases at J, with 6 bases between. The germline V gene has CDR1 GTSNPN and CDR2 SVGIG (reference sequence). The CDR3 sequence: CAWSVRGYGYTF. The CDR3 coding sequence is TGTGCCTGGAGTGTAAGGGGCTATGGCTACACCTTC.

The genes are TRBV29-1 and TRBJ2-4; 8 positions match TRBD2. Germline-derived CDR1 and CDR2 are SQVTM and ANQGSEA. This CDR3 spans 13 amino acids. Trimming cost V 0 bases and J 10 bases; bases outside gene matches: 5. The CDR3 reads CSVEEGGLEIQYF. The CDR3 nucleotides are TGCAGCGTTGAAGAGGGGGGACTAGAAATTCAGTACTTC.

The CDR3 sequence is CASSPGEFGELFF. CDR3 nucleotides: TGTGCCAGCTCACCAGGAGAGTTCGGGGAGCTGTTTTTT. The genes are TRBV18 and TRBJ2-2; no firm D call. V gave up 2 bases and J gave up 7 bases, with 8 bases separating them. The V gene's germline CDR1 is KGHSH and CDR2 LQKENI. The CDR3 is 13 amino acids.

V and J are TRBV28 and TRBJ1-1; 7 nucleotides match TRBD1. This CDR3 is 16 amino acids long. Unmatched junction bases numbered 15, after V lost 7 bases and J lost 4 bases. Per the germline V gene, CDR1 is MDHEN and CDR2 is SYDVKM. The DNA of the CDR3 is TGTGCCAGCATCCCCCTCAAGGGGGCGCTGGGCACTGAAGCTTTCTTT. Translated, it gives CASIPLKGALGTEAFF.

The chain has TRBV2 and TRBJ2-7, with 9 nucleotides matching TRBD1. In germline, CDR1 is SNHLY, CDR2 FYNNEI. Trimming at V came to 4 bases and at J to 7 bases, leaving 8 bases not matched to a gene. This CDR3 comprises 14 residues. This CDR3 reads CASSAETGGREQYF. DNA of the CDR3: TGTGCCAGCAGTGCAGAGACAGGGGGAAGGGAGCAGTACTTC.

The chain links TRBV2 to TRBJ1-5; D call uncertain. The V end was cut by 1 base, the J end by 4 bases, with 8 bases between. The CDR3 runs to 14 residues. Germline V CDR1 and CDR2: SNHLY, FYNNEI. CDR3 DNA sequence: TGTGCCAGCAGTGAAGAGAGTGGTAATCAGCCCCAGCATTTT. Translation: CASSEESGNQPQHF.